The 29 T cell receptor beta chains presented below share a single source sample, sequenced in a study of OX40 agonist ivuxolimab in advanced cancers. The method was the immunoSEQ multiplex PCR assay. Here the immuneACCESS table is served through TCRdb, limited to in-frame sequences with V and J called. Missing clones are a known gap in these copies; in checked studies unresolved V genes cover under half, and the rest lacks a known reason. Here the sample has roughly 80,000 clones; 70% to 90% occur a single time. The top ten clones comprise approximately 2% of the sample. The source was CD4+ or CD8+ T cells sorted from blood, collected in a trial of the OX40 agonist ivuxolimab. The receptors here all came from an adult with an advanced solid tumor such as melanoma, head and neck, liver or kidney cancer.

The chain uses TRBV11-2 and TRBJ1-2, with 9 bases matching TRBD1. Germline loops: CDR1 SGHAT, CDR2 FQNNGV. The CDR3 consists of 15 residues. Unmatched junction bases numbered 4, after V lost 1 base and J lost 4 bases. The CDR3 region has the DNA TGTGCCAGCAGCTTAGTTAGGGACAGGGCCTATGGCTACACCTTC. It is translated as CASSLVRDRAYGYTF.

The chain carries TRBV5-1 and TRBJ2-3, with 11 nucleotides matching TRBD2. Germline V CDR1 and CDR2: SGHRS, YFSETQ. J was trimmed by 5 bases and V by 5 bases; bases with no gene match: 7. The CDR3 consists of 15 residues. The CDR3 coding sequence is TGCGCCAGCAGTCTAGCGGGAGGTATAGGAGATACGCAGTATTTT. The encoded protein is CASSLAGGIGDTQYF.

The chain uses TRBV7-3 and TRBJ1-3, with 9 bases aligning to TRBD1. Germline CDR1 is SGHTA and CDR2 is FQGTGA. Trimming at V came to 5 bases and at J to 3 bases, leaving 5 bases not matched to a gene. This CDR3 is built from 15 residues. The CDR3 loop reads CASSQTGGIGNTIYF. The CDR3 region has the DNA TGTGCCAGCAGCCAGACAGGGGGGATTGGAAACACCATATATTTT.

Written as DNA, the CDR3 is TGTGCCAGCAGCTTAAGGCGAATCCTCGCCGATACGCAGTATTTT. Amino acid sequence: CASSLRRILADTQYF. The chain uses TRBV7-6 and TRBJ2-3; D is unclear. The germline gives CDR1 SGHVS, CDR2 FNYEAQ. V was pared by 2 bases and J by 6 bases, with 15 bases between. CDR3 length: 15 residues.

CDR3 nucleotide sequence: TGTGCCAGCAGTTTGAGCTCCACAGGGCCGAGGACTGAAGCTTTCTTT. It translates to CASSLSSTGPRTEAFF. The J gene is TRBJ1-1, the V gene TRBV28, with D maybe TRBD1 (6 bases). This CDR3 comprises 16 residues. From germline, CDR1 is MDHEN and CDR2 SYDVKM. With 3 bases removed from V and 5 bases from J, the gap between germline ends came to 19 bases.

This clone appeared a few times. This chain joins TRBV2 and TRBJ2-2; D is uncertain. Trimming took 5 bases from V and 4 from J, leaving 14 bases between them. In germline, CDR1 is SNHLY, CDR2 FYNNEI. The CDR3 totals 15 residues. CDR3 nucleotides: TGTGCCAGCAGTTTGACTGCTCCGGGCACCGGGGAGCTGTTTTTT. Protein product: CASSLTAPGTGELFF.

The rearrangement joins TRBV11-2 to TRBJ2-2, with 16 bases identical to TRBD2. Germline V lookup: CDR1 SGHAT, CDR2 FQNNGV. J lost 3 bases, V lost 5 bases, and 6 bases had no gene match. The CDR3 has 18 residues. The CDR3 sequence: CASSPGLAGGRDTGELFF. The CDR3 nucleotides read TGTGCCAGCAGCCCGGGACTAGCGGGGGGGCGGGACACCGGGGAGCTGTTTTTT.

DNA of the CDR3: TGTGCCAGCACCGCGACAGGGTTGTCTCTTGGGCCTAATCAGCCCCAGCATTTT. Translation gives CASTATGLSLGPNQPQHF. This chain uses TRBV7-2 with TRBJ1-5, with TRBD1 identical over 7 bases. The V gene end was trimmed by 7 bases and the J gene end by 4 bases; junction bases not matched to a gene: 19. This CDR3 region has 18 residues. In germline, CDR1 is SGHTA, CDR2 FQGNSA.

This clone was seen repeatedly, ten times or more. The chain joins TRBV7-2 to TRBJ2-1; D not resolved. This CDR3 is 12 amino acids long. The V gene lost 4 bases and the J gene lost 4 bases, with 5 bases spanning the gap. Germline CDR1 SGHTA, CDR2 FQGNSA. This chain's CDR3 is CASSSPYNEQFF. As DNA, the CDR3 is TGTGCCAGCAGCTCGCCTTACAATGAGCAGTTCTTC. Full variable domain (remainder filled in from reference TRBV7-2 and TRBJ2-1): GAGVSQSPSNKVTEKGKDVELRCDPISGHTALYWYRQSLGQGLEFLIYFQGNSAPDKSGLPSDRFSAERTGGSVSTLTIQRTQQEDSAVYLCASSSPYNEQFFGPGTRLTVL.

The chain couples TRBV6-5 to TRBJ1-4, with D uncertain. Germline V gene sequence: CDR1 MNHEY, CDR2 SVGAGI. The CDR3 sequence is 11 residues long. The ends were cut back, 6 bases at V and 7 bases at J, with 6 bases in the middle. The CDR3 DNA is TGTGCCAGCAGGGCGACTGAAAAACTGTTTTTT. Its protein product is CASRATEKLFF.

The chain joins TRBV28 to TRBJ1-1; perhaps TRBD1 as D (5 bases). Germline V gene data show CDR1 as MDHEN and CDR2 as SYDVKM. The germline V and J ends were trimmed by 7 bases and 4 bases, with 16 bases remaining between them. The length of the CDR3 is 14 residues. This chain's CDR3 is CASILDGGFTEAFF. Here the CDR3 DNA reads TGTGCCAGCATCCTTGATGGGGGTTTCACTGAAGCTTTCTTT.

This clone occurred a few times. The chain uses TRBV4-3 and TRBJ2-3, with D unclear. This CDR3 is 14 amino acids long. V shed 0 bases and J shed 3 bases, with 7 bases lying between them. Germline V gene lookup returns CDR1 LGHNA and CDR2 YSLEER. CDR3 DNA sequence: TGCGCCAGCAGCCAAGAATTCAGAACAGATACGCAGTATTTT. Its translation is CASSQEFRTDTQYF.

This chain connects TRBV7-3 to TRBJ2-1; maybe TRBD2 (6 bases). With 3 bases removed from V and 7 bases from J, the gap between germline ends came to 7 bases. This CDR3 has 12 amino acids. Germline lookup yields CDR1 SGHTA and CDR2 FQGTGA. The CDR3 nucleotides read TGTGCCAGCAGCTTTAGCGGTAATGAGCAGTTCTTC. Translation: CASSFSGNEQFF.

This rearrangement joins TRBV4-3 to TRBJ2-1; perhaps TRBD2 as D (7 bases). The CDR3 runs 19 residues. Germline values: CDR1 LGHNA, CDR2 YSLEER. V lost 0 bases and J 0 bases, leaving 18 bases between the germline ends. The CDR3 DNA is TGCGCCAGCAGCCAAGATCTCCCGGGGGGCGGGAGCTCCTACAATGAGCAGTTCTTC. Translation gives CASSQDLPGGGSSYNEQFF.

The chain couples TRBV7-2 to TRBJ2-2; 11 bases are a match to TRBD2. With V trimmed by 2 bases and J by 4 bases, 6 bases remained unmatched. The germline V gene encodes CDR1 SGHTA and CDR2 FQGNSA. The CDR3 runs to 17 residues. CDR3 sequence: CASSLLAGGSGTGELFF. CDR3 DNA: TGTGCCAGCAGCTTACTAGCGGGGGGATCGGGCACCGGGGAGCTGTTTTTT.

This chain links TRBV4-1 with TRBJ2-7; 8 bases fit TRBD2. In germline, CDR1 is MGHRA, CDR2 YSYEKL. The CDR3 spans 16 residues. Germline trimming cut 0 bases from V and 0 bases from J; bases unmatched to any gene: 4. CDR3 sequence: CASSQDAGGDSYEQYF. The CDR3, as DNA: TGCGCCAGCAGCCAAGATGCCGGGGGGGACTCCTACGAGCAGTACTTC.

V is TRBV28 and J is TRBJ2-7, with TRBD2 matching over 9 bases. Looked up from germline, CDR1 is MDHEN and CDR2 is SYDVKM. Trimming took 5 bases from V and 4 from J; bases not matched to a gene: 9. The CDR3 extends over 15 amino acids. The CDR3 sequence: CASSPAGGLGYEQYF. In nucleotides, the CDR3 is TGTGCCAGCAGTCCAGCGGGGGGCCTTGGTTACGAGCAGTACTTC.

Concerning this clone: One end of the junction varies from germline; a read error may be responsible. Here the CDR3 reads CTSSTDSNQPQHF. DNA for the CDR3: TGTACCAGCAGCACCGACAGCAATCAGCCCCAGCATTTT. V is TRBV7-8 and J is TRBJ1-5; D gene ambiguous. The germline V gene has CDR1 SGHVS and CDR2 FQNEAQ. This CDR3 comprises 13 residues.

The genes are TRBV5-5 and TRBJ2-3, with 7 positions matching TRBD2. V gave up 1 base and J gave up 0 bases; unmatched junction bases: 11. Germline values: CDR1 SGHKS, CDR2 YYEKEE (reference sequence). CDR3 size: 18 residues. The CDR3, as DNA: TGTGCCAGCAGCTTGTTCGCGGGGGACTTTTCTAGCACAGATACGCAGTATTTT. Amino acid sequence: CASSLFAGDFSSTDTQYF. The whole variable domain, remainder taken from reference TRBV5-5 and TRBJ2-3, is DAGVTQSPTHLIKTRGQQVTLRCSPISGHKSVSWYQQVLGQGPQFIFQYYEKEERGRGNFPDRFSARQFPNYSSELNVNALLLGDSALYLCASSLFAGDFSSTDTQYFGPGTRLTVL.

DNA for the CDR3: TGTGCCACCAGGTGGACAGGGGTTTCCTACGAGCAGTACTTC. Encoded protein: CATRWTGVSYEQYF. This chain links TRBV6-4 with TRBJ2-7, with 9 bases identical to TRBD1. J gave up 1 base and V 10 bases, and 8 bases lay outside the gene matches. From germline, CDR1 is MRHNA and CDR2 SNTAGT. This CDR3 has 14 amino acids.

The rearrangement joins TRBV6-5 to TRBJ2-7; 8 nucleotides agree with TRBD2. Unmatched junction bases numbered 9, after V lost 6 bases and J lost 2 bases. CDR1 and CDR2 (germline): MNHEY, SVGAGI. There are 15 residues in the CDR3. The CDR3 region is CASRGIGLATYEQYF. In nucleotides, the CDR3 is TGTGCCAGCAGAGGCATTGGACTAGCTACCTACGAGCAGTACTTC.

The V gene is TRBV21-1, the J gene TRBJ2-7; the table's TRBD1 call for D was not verified on the DNA. TRBV21-1 is a pseudogene locus. The CDR3 loop spans 16 amino acids. As DNA, the CDR3 is TGTGCCAGCAGGGGGACAGGGGCGACGGTCAACTACGAGCAGTACTTC. Translating it yields CASRGTGATVNYEQYF.

The chain recombines TRBV21-1 with TRBJ2-7; the tabulated D call, TRBD1, remains unverified against the DNA. TRBV21-1 represents a pseudogene. There are 17 residues in the CDR3. In DNA, the CDR3 is TGTGCCGACAGTAAGGGGGTGCCTCGGGACACCACCTACGAGCAGTACTTC. Its translation is CADSKGVPRDTTYEQYF.

V usage is TRBV7-8 and J usage is TRBJ1-1; TRBD1 matches at 8 bases. J was trimmed by 5 bases and V by 5 bases; bases with no gene match: 10. The CDR3 has 15 residues. CDR1 SGHVS and CDR2 FQNEAQ come from the germline V gene. CDR3 region: CASSISGGVNTEAFF. As DNA, the CDR3 is TGTGCCAGCAGCATCTCAGGGGGCGTTAATACTGAAGCTTTCTTT.

The chain links TRBV30 to TRBJ2-1; D is perhaps TRBD2 (7 bases). V lost 3 bases and J lost 10, with 13 bases in between. This CDR3 has 12 residues. Per germline, CDR1 GTSNPN and CDR2 SVGIG (reference sequence). Here the CDR3 reads CAWSPGGGEQFF. In DNA form, the CDR3 reads TGTGCCTGGAGCCCTGGGGGGGGCGAGCAGTTCTTC.

This chain connects TRBV6-5 to TRBJ1-2; the D is unclear. The germline CDR1 and CDR2 sequences are MNHEY and SVGAGI. The CDR3 contains 11 residues. Trimming left V 0 bases short and J 9 bases short, with 5 bases between. CDR3 region: CASSYSISYTF. The CDR3 DNA sequence: TGTGCCAGCAGTTACTCAATAAGCTACACCTTC.

The chain employs TRBV7-2 and TRBJ2-5; 8 bases are a match to TRBD2. The CDR3 has 14 amino acids. V lost 3 bases, J lost 2 bases, and 2 bases stayed unmatched. Germline loops: CDR1 SGHTA, CDR2 FQGNSA. Written as DNA, the CDR3 is TGTGCCAGCAGCTTCGCGGGGGGACAAGAGACCCAGTACTTC. It yields the protein CASSFAGGQETQYF.

There are a few counts of this clone. For the CDR3, the DNA is TGTGCCAGCAGTGGGGAGATCAATCAGCCCCAGCATTTT. This sequence encodes CASSGEINQPQHF. The rearrangement links TRBV6-4 to TRBJ1-5; D remains unclear. V lost 4 bases, J lost 3 bases, and 7 bases lay in between. The CDR3 consists of 13 residues. Per the germline V gene, CDR1 is MRHNA and CDR2 is SNTAGT.

V is TRBV5-1 and J is TRBJ2-7, with no clear D. The V gene lost 3 bases and the J gene lost 0 bases, with 4 bases spanning the gap. There are 12 residues in the CDR3. Germline V gene sequence: CDR1 SGHRS, CDR2 YFSETQ. The CDR3 DNA reads TGCGCCAGCAGCTCTTCCTCCTACGAGCAGTACTTC. It codes for CASSSSSYEQYF.